The rows below give T cell receptor beta chains drawn from one sample of a study of glioma-infiltrating T cells after dendritic cell vaccination. Profiled with immunoSEQ multiplex PCR; TCRdb holds only in-frame clones, not every one. The sample lists fewer than 85,000 clones, 81% occurring once. The material sequenced was blood, taken before dendritic cell vaccination. These receptors were taken from a human donor with glioblastoma. Each CDR3 is given without its conserved first and last residue.

v_gene,CDR3aa
TRBV7-9,ASSRTGDTGELF
TRBV7-2,ASSGAPTGLPQH
TRBV5-6,ASSLFTASNYGYT
TRBV6-5,ASRSRQGGTEAF
TRBV6-5,ASTRTASSGNTIY
TRBV30,AWSVQEETQY
TRBV5-1,ASSIAGGGNSYEQY
TRBV5-8,ASSLGRQDNEQF
TRBV10-3,ASALQGGPEAF
TRBV27,ASFGGANYGYT
TRBV15,ATSRNRGSNYGYT
TRBV5-1,ASSRTGLAGGLSTDTQY
TRBV6-6,ASSSGLAVNTQY
TRBV5-4,ASSLGLAGEETQY
TRBV4-2,ASSQKAGGPSQETQY
TRBV19,ASSIGGSNQPQH